The T cell receptor beta chain under discussion was sequenced for a study of blood T cell repertoires in COVID-19. Study as a whole: Sites in the United States, Italy and Spain provided acute and convalescent COVID-19 samples. In each case, the material was cDNA or gDNA derived from T cells, B-cell-depleted T cells, or PBMCs.

Germline V gene data show CDR1 as MDHEN and CDR2 as SYDVKM. V shed 3 bases and J 0 bases; nucleotides not matched to a gene: 4. The CDR3 is 15 amino acids. Source study methods: Estimates of nucleated cell counts were drawn from the amplification of reference gene primers. Clones were sequenced by immunoSEQ multiplex PCR, and TCRdb holds only the in-frame ones, with some missing. That table is the source of V, J and clone size, and D and trimming were worked out from the DNA. The table lists 130,000 or so clones, 86% of them singletons. The specimen sequenced was peripheral blood. V is TRBV28 and J is TRBJ2-7; 8 nucleotides line up with TRBD1. This TCR derives from a woman aged 55-69 years with acute or convalescent COVID-19. CDR3: CASSFSDRDSYEQYF. The CDR3 nucleotides are TGTGCCAGCAGTTTCTCGGACAGGGACTCCTACGAGCAGTACTTC.